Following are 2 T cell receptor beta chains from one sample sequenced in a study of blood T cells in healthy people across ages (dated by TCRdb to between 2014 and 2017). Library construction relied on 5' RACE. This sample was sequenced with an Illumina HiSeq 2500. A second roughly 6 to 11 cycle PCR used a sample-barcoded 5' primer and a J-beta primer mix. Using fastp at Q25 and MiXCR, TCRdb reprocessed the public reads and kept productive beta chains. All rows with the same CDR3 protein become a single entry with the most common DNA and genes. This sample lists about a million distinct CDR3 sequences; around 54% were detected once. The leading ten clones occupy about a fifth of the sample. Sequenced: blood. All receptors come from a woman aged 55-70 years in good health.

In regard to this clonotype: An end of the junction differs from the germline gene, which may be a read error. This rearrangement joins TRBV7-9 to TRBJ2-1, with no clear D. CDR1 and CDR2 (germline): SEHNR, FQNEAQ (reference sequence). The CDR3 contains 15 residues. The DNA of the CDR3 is TGTGCCAGCAGCTTAGGGGCTAGGGTATACAATGAGCGGTTCTTC. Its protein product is CASSLGARVYNERFF.

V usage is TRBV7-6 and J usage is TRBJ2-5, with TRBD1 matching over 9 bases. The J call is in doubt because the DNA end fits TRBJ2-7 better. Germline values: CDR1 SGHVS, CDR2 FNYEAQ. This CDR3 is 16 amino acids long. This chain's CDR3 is CASSYRQGVPWDEQYF. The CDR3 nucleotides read TGTGCCAGCAGCTACCGACAGGGGGTACCTTGGGACGAGCAGTACTTC.